This TCR beta chain came from a study of shared clonotypes between healthy human individuals. Whole-study context: Researchers drew samples from a couple of women and a few men aged 18 to 49.

TCRdb's copy holds only in-frame clones and misses some; the assay was immunoSEQ multiplex PCR. In the table there are about 680,000 clones, around 78% of which are singletons. In this sample, this clone turned up a few times. The antigen is undetermined. This sample includes further DNA sequences coding for the same CDR3. Regarding the study as a whole: Shared across a few donors were around 5% of the naive CD4 clonotypes. The small donor group covered limited genetic and exposure diversity. Naive subsets generally had larger estimated richness than memory subsets.

Trimming took 5 bases from V and 1 from J, leaving 5 bases between them. The CDR3 sequence is 12 residues long. Per the germline V gene, CDR1 is LNHDA and CDR2 is SQIVND (reference sequence). V gene TRBV19 combines with J gene TRBJ1-1; D call uncertain. The clonotype comes from a young woman in good health. Sequencing was done on a sample of memory CD4+ T cells sorted from blood. Subset defined: CD45RA-negative fraction. The CDR3 spells CASSSRNTEAFF. The CDR3 nucleotides are TGTGCCAGTAGTTCTCGGAACACTGAAGCTTTCTTT.